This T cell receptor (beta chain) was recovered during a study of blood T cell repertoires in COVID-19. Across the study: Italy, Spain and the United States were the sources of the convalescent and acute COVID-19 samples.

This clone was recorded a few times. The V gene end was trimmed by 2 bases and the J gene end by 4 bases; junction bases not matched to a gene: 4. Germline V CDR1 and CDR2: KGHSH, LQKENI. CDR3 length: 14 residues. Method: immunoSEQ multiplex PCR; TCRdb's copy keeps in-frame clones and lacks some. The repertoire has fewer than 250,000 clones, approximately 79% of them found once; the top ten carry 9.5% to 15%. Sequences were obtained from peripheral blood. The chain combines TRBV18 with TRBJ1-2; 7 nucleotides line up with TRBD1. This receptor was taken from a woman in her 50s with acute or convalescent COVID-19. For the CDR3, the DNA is TGTGCCAGCTCACCAGGGGCAGGGGGCTATGGCTACACCTTC. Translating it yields CASSPGAGGYGYTF. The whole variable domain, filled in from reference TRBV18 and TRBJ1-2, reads NAGVMQNPRHLVRRRGQEARLRCSPMKGHSHVYWYRQLPEEGLKFMVYLQKENIIDESGMPKERFSAEFPKEGPSILRIQQVVRGDSAAYFCASSPGAGGYGYTFGSGTRLTVV.